Below, 11 T cell receptor beta chains from the same sample are listed, as sequenced in a study of blood T cell repertoires in COVID-19. Libraries were prepared by immunoSEQ multiplex PCR; TCRdb keeps only in-frame clonotypes and omits some of them. The sample holds around 130,000 clones; around nine tenths are singletons and the top ten take more than 5%. Sample: peripheral blood. Receptors were obtained from a human donor in a cohort sampled during active COVID-19.

The gene calls are TRBV28 and TRBJ2-5, with D perhaps matching TRBD2 (5 bases). The CDR3 totals 15 residues. V was cut by 1 base and J by 6 bases, with 15 bases left in between. Germline CDR1 MDHEN, CDR2 SYDVKM. The DNA for the CDR3 is TGTGCCAGCAGTTTATTCGGACTTACGGAGAAGACCCAGTACTTC. The encoded protein is CASSLFGLTEKTQYF.

The rearrangement links TRBV18 to TRBJ2-5; tentatively, D is TRBD2 (6 bases). From germline, CDR1 is KGHSH and CDR2 LQKENI. The V end lost 1 base, the J end lost 1 base, and 13 bases lay between the germline ends. The CDR3 contains 16 residues. As DNA, the CDR3 is TGTGCCAGCTCACCACGGCTCGTGGGGGGCCAAGAGACCCAGTACTTC. Its protein product is CASSPRLVGGQETQYF.

This sequence joins TRBV18 and TRBJ2-1; a possible D gene is TRBD2 (6 bases). Germline V gene sequence: CDR1 KGHSH, CDR2 LQKENI. The V and J ends lost 3 bases and 0 bases respectively, with 9 bases between them. CDR3 length equals 15 residues. CDR3: CASSPQRVSYNEQFF. DNA of the CDR3: TGTGCCAGCTCACCTCAGCGGGTCTCCTACAATGAGCAGTTCTTC.

The V and J genes are TRBV19 and TRBJ1-2, with 11 bases lining up with TRBD1. Germline-derived CDR1 and CDR2 are LNHDA and SQIVND (reference sequence). V lost 3 bases, J lost 4 bases, and 7 bases stayed unmatched. The CDR3 totals 16 residues. The CDR3 loop reads CASSIAGTGGLYGYTF. Written as DNA, the CDR3 is TGTGCCAGTAGTATCGCCGGGACAGGGGGTCTCTATGGCTACACCTTC. Using reference TRBV19 and TRBJ1-2 for the parts outside the CDR3, the full variable domain is DGGITQSPKYLFRKEGQNVTLSCEQNLNHDAMYWYRQDPGQGLRLIYYSQIVNDFQKGDIAEGYSVSREKKESFPLTVTSAQKNPTAFYLCASSIAGTGGLYGYTFGSGTRLTVV.

The V call is TRBV7-9, the J call TRBJ2-1, with TRBD2 identical over 9 bases. Germline CDR1 reads SEHNR; CDR2 reads FQNEAQ (reference sequence). The CDR3 is made up of 15 amino acids. With 1 base clipped from V and 7 bases from J, the junction kept 5 bases outside the gene matches. The CDR3 loop is CASSLDPSGKNEQFF. CDR3 nucleotide sequence: TGTGCCAGCAGCTTAGATCCTAGCGGGAAAAATGAGCAGTTCTTC.

The rearrangement links TRBV7-9 to TRBJ2-7; 7 bases are shared with TRBD2. CDR3 size: 14 residues. V gave up 5 bases and J gave up 3 bases; unmatched junction bases: 7. Per germline, CDR1 SEHNR and CDR2 FQNEAQ (reference sequence). CDR3 in amino acids: CASSRAGAYYEQYF. The CDR3, as DNA: TGTGCCAGCAGCCGCGCGGGAGCTTACTACGAGCAGTACTTC.

This chain uses TRBV5-1 with TRBJ2-6; D unresolved. V lost 7 bases to trimming and J lost 3 bases, with 11 bases between them. The CDR3 runs 14 residues. CDR1 and CDR2 (germline): SGHRS, YFSETQ. The CDR3 reads CASFPGFGANVLTF. For the CDR3, the DNA is TGCGCCAGCTTCCCCGGGTTTGGGGCCAACGTCCTGACTTTC.

This chain connects TRBV2 to TRBJ2-7; 14 bases align to TRBD2. The length of the CDR3 is 16 residues. The ends lost 6 bases at V and 7 bases at J; junction bases unmatched: 11. Germline-derived CDR1 and CDR2 are SNHLY and FYNNEI. The CDR3 loop reads CASRETSGGAVGEQYF. The CDR3 DNA sequence: TGTGCCAGCAGAGAGACTAGCGGGGGGGCAGTTGGAGAGCAGTACTTC.

V usage is TRBV7-9 and J usage is TRBJ2-5, with 7 bases that match TRBD1. CDR1 SEHNR and CDR2 FQNEAQ come from the germline V gene (reference sequence). This CDR3 region has 15 residues. Unmatched junction bases numbered 6, after V lost 3 bases and J lost 2 bases. The CDR3 region is CASSFGDRDQETQYF. Here the CDR3 DNA reads TGTGCCAGCAGCTTCGGAGACAGGGATCAAGAGACCCAGTACTTC.

The chain has TRBV19 and TRBJ1-2; the D gene is possibly TRBD1 (5 bases). Per germline, CDR1 LNHDA and CDR2 SQIVND (reference sequence). This CDR3 comprises 15 residues. Trimming shortened V by 2 bases and J by 4 bases, and 14 bases separated the two germline ends. The CDR3 coding sequence is TGTGCCAGTAGTATAACCGCGAGGGGAGGCTATGGCTACACCTTC. This encodes CASSITARGGYGYTF.

This rearrangement joins TRBV19 to TRBJ1-5, with D perhaps TRBD1 (5 bases). CDR3 length equals 13 residues. The germline gives CDR1 LNHDA, CDR2 SQIVND (reference sequence). Trimming removed 4 bases from V and 2 bases from J, with 6 bases in between. In DNA form, the CDR3 reads TGTGCCAGTAGTACGGGGGGCAATCAGCCCCAGCATTTT. It codes for CASSTGGNQPQHF.